One and the same sample provided the 27 T cell receptor beta chains below, sequenced in a study of CD4 T cells in relation to SARS-CoV-2 and coronaviruses. Produced via immunoSEQ multiplex PCR; TCRdb's table is partial and in-frame only. The sample has roughly 61,000 clones, 70% to 90% seen once. Unexposed donor CD4+ T cells date from 2011-2018, before the COVID-19 pandemic. The sample comprised memory CD4+ T cells from PBMCs. These receptor sequences come from a human donor in good health.

The chain has TRBV7-3 and TRBJ2-1; TRBD2 matches at 8 bases. The CDR3 totals 15 residues. Germline CDR1 SGHTA, CDR2 FQGTGA. Germline trimming cut 5 bases from V and 2 bases from J; bases unmatched to any gene: 5. CDR3 loop: CASSSGRIAYNEQFF. CDR3 DNA: TGTGCCAGCAGCAGCGGGAGAATCGCCTACAATGAGCAGTTCTTC.

The chain uses TRBV7-2 and TRBJ2-7; D is uncertain. V lost 2 bases and J lost 2, with 4 bases in between. This CDR3 region has 12 residues. Germline CDR1 and CDR2: SGHTA and FQGNSA. CDR3 residues: CASSLLTYEQYF. Written as DNA, the CDR3 is TGTGCCAGCAGCTTACTAACCTACGAGCAGTACTTC.

This clone was counted between two and nine times. V gene TRBV9 combines with J gene TRBJ2-5; D call uncertain. This CDR3 comprises 15 residues. V was shortened by 1 base and J by 0 bases, with 10 bases between the two germline ends. CDR1 and CDR2 from the germline V gene are SGDLS and YYNGEE. Here the CDR3 DNA reads TGTGCCAGCAGCGTAACCCCCGCTAACCAAGAGACCCAGTACTTC. As protein: CASSVTPANQETQYF. The complete variable domain, with remaining parts taken from reference TRBV9 and TRBJ2-5, reads DSGVTQTPKHLITATGQRVTLRCSPRSGDLSVYWYQQSLDQGLQFLIQYYNGEERAKGNILERFSAQQFPDLHSELNLSSLELGDSALYFCASSVTPANQETQYFGPGTRLLVL.

This chain uses TRBV7-3 with TRBJ2-3; 10 bases align to TRBD2. Germline V CDR1 and CDR2: SGHTA, FQGTGA. Trimming at V came to 1 base and at J to 4 bases, leaving 5 bases not matched to a gene. The CDR3 is made up of 16 amino acids. The CDR3 loop reads CASSLRPSGGADTQYF. CDR3 DNA: TGTGCCAGCAGCTTAAGACCTAGCGGGGGCGCAGATACGCAGTATTTT.

V and J are TRBV7-3 and TRBJ1-1, with a weak D call TRBD1 (5 bases). Germline V gene sequence: CDR1 SGHTA, CDR2 FQGTGA. V lost 2 bases and J 2 bases, leaving 12 bases between the germline ends. This CDR3 comprises 15 residues. CDR3 sequence reads: CASSLEATVNTEAFF. In DNA form, the CDR3 reads TGTGCCAGCAGCTTAGAGGCGACAGTAAACACTGAAGCTTTCTTT.

The chain carries TRBV28 and TRBJ2-7; TRBD1 agrees at 7 bases. The ends lost 5 bases at V and 2 bases at J; junction bases unmatched: 6. The length of the CDR3 is 14 residues. Germline values: CDR1 MDHEN, CDR2 SYDVKM. CDR3 DNA sequence: TGTGCCAGCAGTCTACTGGGACAGACCTACGAGCAGTACTTC. This encodes CASSLLGQTYEQYF. The full variable domain, with the rest looked up from reference TRBV28 and TRBJ2-7, is DVKVTQSSRYLVKRTGEKVFLECVQDMDHENMFWYRQDPGLGLRLIYFSYDVKMKEKGDIPEGYSVSREKKERFSLILESASTNQTSMYLCASSLLGQTYEQYFGPGTRLTVT.

The gene calls are TRBV7-3 and TRBJ2-5; D might be TRBD2 (7 bases). The CDR3 contains 15 residues. Germline V gene data show CDR1 as SGHTA and CDR2 as FQGTGA. Between the trimmed V and J ends, which lost 3 bases and 1 base, there was a span of 12 bases. The CDR3 nucleotides are TGTGCCAGCAGCTTGGGGGCTAGCGGCCAAGAGACCCAGTACTTC. This encodes CASSLGASGQETQYF.

CDR3 amino acids: CASSLGGKIHEKLFF. CDR3 DNA: TGTGCCAGCAGTTTAGGGGGGAAAATACATGAAAAACTGTTTTTT. The chain links TRBV28 to TRBJ1-4; weak D call: TRBD1 (5 bases). CDR3 length: 15 amino acids. V was clipped by 2 bases and J by 6 bases, with 13 bases between them. Germline CDR1 is MDHEN and CDR2 is SYDVKM.

This clone occurred once. This chain connects TRBV27 to TRBJ1-5, with D perhaps matching TRBD1 (5 bases). The ends were cut back, 6 bases at V and 0 bases at J, with 21 bases in the middle. This CDR3 region has 18 residues. CDR1 is MNHEY, CDR2 SMNVEV, per germline (reference sequence). CDR3 nucleotides: TGTGCCAGCAGCACGGGACGGTTAATGCGTAATAGCAATCAGCCCCAGCATTTT. Translation gives CASSTGRLMRNSNQPQHF.

The chain employs TRBV7-2 and TRBJ2-7, with D tentatively TRBD2 (7 bases). This CDR3 contains 15 residues. Germline assignment: CDR1 SGHTA and CDR2 FQGNSA. Trimming removed 1 base from V and 2 bases from J, with 12 bases in between. The CDR3 DNA is TGTGCCAGCAGCTTAGGGCAGGGGAGGGCCTACGAGCAGTACTTC. It encodes CASSLGQGRAYEQYF.

This rearrangement joins TRBV5-1 to TRBJ2-7, with 8 bases identical to TRBD2. Trimming cost V 1 base and J 4 bases; bases outside gene matches: 7. The germline CDR1 and CDR2 sequences are SGHRS and YFSETQ. The CDR3 has 15 residues. The CDR3 coding sequence is TGCGCCAGCAGCTTGACCAGCGGGAGTCATTACGAGCAGTACTTC. Protein: CASSLTSGSHYEQYF.

This chain connects TRBV30 to TRBJ1-6; TRBD1 is a possible D gene (5 bases). This CDR3 contains 13 residues. Germline V gene data show CDR1 as GTSNPN and CDR2 as SVGIG (reference sequence). The germline V and J ends were trimmed by 5 bases and 10 bases, with 15 bases remaining between them. For the CDR3, the DNA is TGTGCCTGGGCAGGACAACGGCCGTCACCCCTCCACTTT. It codes for CAWAGQRPSPLHF.

This chain uses TRBV7-9 with TRBJ1-3; no definite D call. CDR3 length equals 12 residues. Per the germline V gene, CDR1 is SEHNR and CDR2 is FQNEAQ (reference sequence). Deletions cut 4 bases from V and 8 bases from J, with 9 bases between. The CDR3 sequence is CASSSSRDTIYF. CDR3 coding DNA: TGTGCCAGCAGCTCCTCCCGAGACACCATATATTTT.

This clone came up once. The J gene is TRBJ2-7, the V gene TRBV6-5; possibly TRBD1 for D (6 bases). This CDR3 has 14 residues. CDR1 is MNHEY, CDR2 SVGAGI, per germline. Trimming left V 6 bases short and J 3 bases short, with 15 bases between. The CDR3 sequence is CASSYGQRYYEQYF. The DNA for the CDR3 is TGTGCCAGCAGCTACGGACAGCGATACTACGAGCAGTACTTC.

The chain combines TRBV6-1 with TRBJ2-7, with 9 positions matching TRBD1. Germline V gene sequence: CDR1 MNHNS, CDR2 SASEGT. The V and J ends lost 3 bases and 3 bases, in that order; junction bases with no gene match: 12. The CDR3 is 17 residues long. Here the CDR3 reads CASSEEGGTGTIYEQYF. CDR3 DNA sequence: TGTGCCAGCAGTGAGGAGGGTGGGACAGGGACCATCTACGAGCAGTACTTC.

In the case of this clone: The sample has other DNA sequences that encode this CDR3 too. The chain uses TRBV3-1 (or the pseudogene TRBV3-2) and TRBJ1-5; D uncertain. The CDR3 consists of 13 residues. The V gene lost 0 bases and the J gene lost 6 bases, with 6 bases spanning the gap. Per the germline V gene, CDR1 is LGHDT and CDR2 is YNNKEL (reference sequence). The CDR3 DNA reads as TGTGCCAGCAGCCAAGAGGGATCTCAGCCCCAGCATTTT. This translates into CASSQEGSQPQHF.

The chain recombines TRBV10-1 with TRBJ2-7; 7 bases fit TRBD1. The CDR3 spans 18 residues. V lost 4 bases to trimming and J lost 4 bases; unmatched junction nucleotides: 19. Germline CDR1 is WNHNN and CDR2 is SYGVQD (reference sequence). The CDR3 region has the DNA TGCGCCAGCAGTGGAGATTCACAGGGGCAAGGGGGAATTTACGAGCAGTACTTC. Its protein is CASSGDSQGQGGIYEQYF.

This clone has a single count. The chain carries TRBV5-1 and TRBJ2-7, with TRBD1 matching over 10 bases. The junction had 7 bases not matched to a gene; V was cut back by 3 bases and J by 4 bases. Germline lookup yields CDR1 SGHRS and CDR2 YFSETQ. This CDR3 region has 15 residues. The CDR3, as DNA: TGCGCCAGCAGCTCGCGACAGGGGGCAGCGTACGAGCAGTACTTC. It codes for CASSSRQGAAYEQYF.

This clone was counted between two and nine times. The rearrangement joins TRBV5-1 to TRBJ1-5, with unresolved D. Between the trimmed V and J ends, which lost 1 base and 4 bases, there was a span of 6 bases. CDR3 size: 13 residues. Germline CDR1 reads SGHRS; CDR2 reads YFSETQ. CDR3 in DNA: TGCGCCAGCAGCTTGAGGACTAATCAGCCCCAGCATTTT. This translates into CASSLRTNQPQHF.

The chain employs TRBV3-1 (or the pseudogene TRBV3-2) and TRBJ2-1; 7 nucleotides match TRBD2. The J segment lost 8 bases and the V segment lost 6 bases, leaving 13 bases of the junction unmatched. This CDR3 has 15 amino acids. CDR1 is LGHDT, CDR2 YNNKEL, per germline (reference sequence). The DNA of the CDR3 is TGTGCCAGCAGACTAGCGATCGGCAGGTCGGATGAGCAGTTCTTC. As protein: CASRLAIGRSDEQFF.

The chain combines TRBV11-2 with TRBJ1-2; D call uncertain. Germline-derived CDR1 and CDR2 are SGHAT and FQNNGV. V was trimmed by 1 base and J by 6 bases, leaving 12 bases between them. This CDR3 has 14 residues. The CDR3 DNA reads TGTGCCAGCAGCTTAGGGGTAGGGAGCCATGGCTACACCTTC. Its protein product is CASSLGVGSHGYTF.

The chain combines TRBV29-1 with TRBJ2-2; a possible D gene is TRBD2 (6 bases). With 4 bases removed from V and 0 bases from J, the gap between germline ends came to 15 bases. Per germline, CDR1 SQVTM and CDR2 ANQGSEA. This CDR3 has 16 amino acids. The CDR3 spells CSVVSGLSSNTGELFF. As DNA, the CDR3 is TGCAGCGTTGTGTCGGGACTGTCGTCGAACACCGGGGAGCTGTTTTTT.

V and J are TRBV24-1 and TRBJ2-7; no firm D call. Germline CDR1 KGHDR, CDR2 SFDVKD. The CDR3 is 13 residues long. V was cut by 3 bases and J by 3 bases, with 8 bases left in between. CDR3 region: CATSDGSNYEQYF. Written as DNA, the CDR3 is TGTGCCACCAGTGATGGCTCTAACTACGAGCAGTACTTC.

This chain uses TRBV18 with TRBJ2-1; TRBD1 matches at 8 bases. The CDR3 consists of 16 residues. The J segment lost 8 bases and the V segment lost 4 bases, leaving 13 bases of the junction unmatched. Looked up from germline, CDR1 is KGHSH and CDR2 is LQKENI. The CDR3 DNA follows: TGTGCCAGCTCACTCCGGGACCCAGGGGGCGGCGATGAGCAGTTCTTC. Translating gives CASSLRDPGGGDEQFF.

The V and J genes are TRBV3-1 (or the pseudogene TRBV3-2) and TRBJ2-7; D gene ambiguous. This CDR3 contains 12 residues. Germline CDR1 reads LGHDT; CDR2 reads YNNKEL (reference sequence). Trimming shortened V by 4 bases and J by 6 bases, and 10 bases separated the two germline ends. CDR3 amino acids: CASSLTGSEQYF. In DNA form, the CDR3 reads TGTGCCAGCAGCCTCACGGGCTCCGAGCAGTACTTC.

This sequence joins TRBV12-3 or TRBV12-4 and TRBJ1-5; D gene uncertain. The CDR3 length is 12 residues. V was shortened by 5 bases and J by 5 bases, with 7 bases between the two germline ends. DNA for the CDR3: TGTGCCAGCAGTCAAGGGTATCAGCCCCAGCATTTT. Translating gives CASSQGYQPQHF.

The rearrangement uses TRBV3-1 (or the pseudogene TRBV3-2) and TRBJ2-5; TRBD1 might be the D (5 bases). CDR3 length equals 12 residues. CDR1 is LGHDT, CDR2 YNNKEL, per germline (reference sequence). Trimming left V 6 bases short and J 4 bases short, with 9 bases between. In DNA form, the CDR3 reads TGTGCCAGCAGGTCAGGGCCAGAGACCCAGTACTTC. Amino acid sequence: CASRSGPETQYF.